This entry lists 5 T cell receptor beta chains sequenced from one sample in a study of T cells in narcolepsy. Profiled with immunoSEQ multiplex PCR; TCRdb holds only in-frame clones, not every one. The sample lists around 18,000 clones, over 75% seen once, with approximately 0.7% in the top ten. Sequencing input: memory (CD45RA-) CD4+ T cells from blood. These receptors originate from a human donor in good health.

The genes are TRBV7-9 and TRBJ2-5, with TRBD2 as a possible D gene (5 bases). CDR3 length equals 10 residues. Germline CDR1 reads SEHNR; CDR2 reads FQNEAQ (reference sequence). V was pared by 5 bases and J by 7 bases, with 5 bases between. The CDR3 here is CASSEGTQYF. In DNA, the CDR3 is TGTGCCAGCAGCGAGGGGACCCAGTACTTC.

The chain is built from TRBV7-3 and TRBJ1-1; weak D call: TRBD1 (6 bases). This CDR3 spans 15 amino acids. CDR1 is SGHTA, CDR2 FQGTGA, per germline. Trimming cost V 1 base and J 6 bases, with 15 bases left between them. The CDR3 coding sequence is TGTGCCAGCAGCTTAAGGGCAGCGGGGGGCTCTGAAGCTTTCTTT. It yields the protein CASSLRAAGGSEAFF.

The DNA for the CDR3 is TGCGCCAGCAGTGAACAGGACAGGGGTGCCGCTGAAGCTTTCTTT. Translation: CASSEQDRGAAEAFF. The rearrangement joins TRBV10-2 to TRBJ1-1, with 9 nucleotides matching TRBD1. The CDR3 is 15 residues long. Germline trimming cut 3 bases from V and 6 bases from J; bases unmatched to any gene: 8. The germline V gene has CDR1 WSHSY and CDR2 SAAADI.

This clone was seen just once. The gene calls are TRBV7-8 and TRBJ1-1; D remains unclear. Deletions cut 1 base from V and 1 base from J, with 7 bases between. The germline CDR1 and CDR2 sequences are SGHVS and FQNEAQ. The CDR3 is made up of 14 amino acids. The CDR3 sequence is CASSLVGGNTEAFF. The CDR3 nucleotides read TGTGCCAGCAGCTTAGTCGGAGGGAACACTGAAGCTTTCTTT.

The chain employs TRBV6-1 and TRBJ1-1; unclear D gene. CDR1 and CDR2 (germline): MNHNS, SASEGT. CDR3 length equals 11 residues. V gave up 6 bases and J gave up 4 bases, with 6 bases separating them. CDR3 in DNA: TGTGCCAGCAGGGTGGTCACTGAAGCTTTCTTT. Translated, it gives CASRVVTEAFF.